The present entry profiles one T cell receptor beta chain with its context. The antigen is not known. PCR amplification relied on 60 Vbeta primers (plus 13 Jbeta primers). Per the original methods: A later analysis tallied about 80 million unique TCR beta chains, around 11 million of them shared. Sequencing used immunoSEQ multiplex PCR; TCRdb keeps in-frame clones, though not all of them. V, J and clone size are those of that table, while D and trimming were read from the DNA. The sample includes 150,000 or so clones, over 60% of them seen just once. V dropped 3 bases and J dropped 5 bases, with 11 bases sitting between them. Germline assignment: CDR1 SGHKS and CDR2 YYEKEE (reference sequence). This CDR3 is built from 13 residues. The data originate from a study of cytomegalovirus exposure and HLA in healthy donors. Overall study findings and caveats: The Asian-associated ancestry cluster reportedly had fewer N-insertions than the approximately 630-donor mean in a later analysis.

The chain carries TRBV5-5 and TRBJ1-2; D not resolved. Sequences were obtained from PBMCs. The TCR comes from a woman in her twenties or thirties in good health and CMV-seropositive. The CDR3 region is CASSSPERYGYTF. The CDR3 DNA sequence: TGTGCCAGCAGCTCACCGGAGAGATATGGCTACACCTTC.